The rows below give T cell receptor beta chains drawn from one sample of a study of cytomegalovirus exposure and HLA in healthy donors. Repertoires were generated with immunoSEQ multiplex PCR, while TCRdb's copy carries only in-frame clones and drops some. The top ten clones hold more than 2% of a sample with roughly 150,000 clones, 60% to 80% of them seen once. The sample comprised PBMCs. The source of these receptors is a man aged 45 to 65 in good health and CMV-seropositive. CDR3s include the opening cysteine and the closing phenylalanine or tryptophan. The D gene is left open where the match is weak. Clone size, where shown, is once, few, many, or a class for clones that have expanded.

v_gene	abundance	j_gene	d_gene	CDR3nt	CDR3aa
TRBV12-5	-	TRBJ1-4	-	TGTGCTAGTGGTTCCTGGACAGTAACTAATGAAAAACTGTTTTTT	CASGSWTVTNEKLFF
TRBV6-4	once	TRBJ2-5	-	TGTGCCAGCAGGGGTTTATGGGGAGGAGAGACCCAGTACTTC	CASRGLWGGETQYF
TRBV7-8	-	TRBJ2-7	TRBD2	TGTGCCAGCAACCCCCCGGGGGGCTCCTACGAGCAGTACTTC	CASNPPGGSYEQYF
TRBV12-5	-	TRBJ2-3	-	TGTGCTAGTGAACTGCCCCGGGTGGATACGCAGTATTTT	CASELPRVDTQYF
TRBV7-2	-	TRBJ2-7	TRBD2	TGTGCCAGCAGCAGCGGGGTTCTGGGCTACGAGCAGTACTTC	CASSSGVLGYEQYF
TRBV27	-	TRBJ1-2	-	TGTGCCAGCAGTTTGAAACTGTCTTATGGCTACACCTTC	CASSLKLSYGYTF
TRBV5-4	-	TRBJ2-7	TRBD2	TGTGCCAGCAGCCAGACTAGCACCCACGAGCAGTACTTC	CASSQTSTHEQYF
TRBV5-1	-	TRBJ2-7	-	TGCGCCAGCAGCTTGGGGGGGCGGACCTACGAGCAGTACTTC	CASSLGGRTYEQYF
TRBV15	-	TRBJ1-1	-	TGTGCCACCAGCAGAGGTTCAGGGTTTAGCACTGAAGCTTTCTTT	CATSRGSGFSTEAFF
TRBV7-2	-	TRBJ2-7	-	TGTGCCAGCAGCTTAGGGGACACGAGCTCCTACGAGCAGTACTTC	CASSLGDTSSYEQYF
TRBV7-7	-	TRBJ2-1	-	TGTGCTAGCAGCTTAAACAACTACAATGAGCAGTTCTTC	CASSLNNYNEQFF
TRBV6-1	-	TRBJ2-7	TRBD1	TGTGCCAGCAGGGGACAGGACTACGAGCAGTACTTC	CASRGQDYEQYF